Following are 28 T cell receptor beta chains from one sample sequenced in a study of metastatic and nonmetastatic thyroid tumors. Thyroid surgery was performed in patients who had received no treatment beforehand. MiXCR re-clonotyped the PCR reads for TCRdb. The sample contains about 8,400 clones, roughly 31% of which appear only once. The sample taken for sequencing was tumor tissue. Receptors were obtained from a female donor with papillary thyroid cancer or a benign thyroid nodule (not recorded which). Some clones in this sample may be carry-over from other donors' samples.

Judged by abundance, this clone is medium-sized. The gene calls are TRBV28 and TRBJ2-6; D call uncertain. The CDR3 contains 13 residues. With 6 bases removed from V and 1 base from J, the gap between germline ends came to 4 bases. CDR1 is MDHEN, CDR2 SYDVKM, per germline. The CDR3 DNA reads as TGTGCCAGCAGCGAGTCTGGGGCCAACGTCCTGACTTTC. Protein product: CASSESGANVLTF. The entire variable domain, with the rest obtained from reference TRBV28 and TRBJ2-6, is as follows: DVKVTQSSRYLVKRTGEKVFLECVQDMDHENMFWYRQDPGLGLRLIYFSYDVKMKEKGDIPEGYSVSREKKERFSLILESASTNQTSMYLCASSESGANVLTFGAGSRLTVL.

This clone has more than one count but fewer than ten. CDR3 residues: CASSEPGGISTGELFF. The CDR3 nucleotides are TGTGCCAGCAGTGAACCCGGGGGCATATCCACCGGGGAGCTGTTTTTT. The V gene is TRBV6-1, the J gene TRBJ2-2; the D call may be TRBD1 or TRBD2 (6 bases each). Between the trimmed V and J ends, which lost 2 bases and 4 bases, there was a span of 14 bases. CDR3 size: 16 residues. Per the germline V gene, CDR1 is MNHNS and CDR2 is SASEGT.

The CDR3 here is CASREGTSAEQYF. DNA of the CDR3: TGTGCCAGCAGGGAGGGGACATCCGCCGAGCAGTACTTC. This chain joins TRBV11-2 and TRBJ2-7, with D perhaps given as TRBD1 or TRBD2 (6 bases each). Germline V gene data show CDR1 as SGHAT and CDR2 as FQNNGV. The V and J ends lost 6 bases and 6 bases respectively, with 15 bases between them. CDR3 length: 13 amino acids.

In its sample, this clone was seen a few times. The chain employs TRBV6-1 and TRBJ2-1; D gene ambiguous. The CDR3 runs to 9 residues. V was clipped by 8 bases and J by 9 bases, with 5 bases between them. From germline, CDR1 is MNHNS and CDR2 SASEGT. The CDR3 protein is CASQLEQFF. The CDR3 DNA follows: TGTGCCAGCCAGCTTGAGCAGTTCTTC.

The chain joins TRBV7-6 to TRBJ2-7; a weak D match, TRBD1 (5 bases). V lost 3 bases, J lost 0 bases, and 9 bases lay in between. The V gene's germline CDR1 is SGHVS and CDR2 FNYEAQ. This CDR3 has 14 residues. DNA for the CDR3: TGTGCCAGCAGCTTCCAGGGTCACTCCTACGAGCAGTACTTC. Amino acid sequence: CASSFQGHSYEQYF.

The rearrangement joins TRBV6-1 to TRBJ1-6, with 7 positions matching TRBD1. CDR1 is MNHNS and CDR2 is SASEGT in the germline V gene. The J segment lost 7 bases and the V segment lost 6 bases, leaving 9 bases of the junction unmatched. This CDR3 contains 15 residues. DNA of the CDR3: TGTGCCAGCAGATTAGAGACAGGGAGGAATTCACCCCTCCACTTT. Amino acids: CASRLETGRNSPLHF.

The V and J genes are TRBV4-2 and TRBJ1-2; a weak D match, TRBD1 (5 bases). Trimming took 1 base from V and 4 from J, leaving 19 bases between them. CDR3 size: 17 residues. Per the germline V gene, CDR1 is LGHNA and CDR2 is YNFKEQ. CDR3 sequence: CASSQGGYAGVGYGYTF. The CDR3 DNA reads as TGTGCCAGCAGCCAAGGCGGGTATGCGGGGGTCGGCTATGGCTACACCTTC.

This clone was detected only a few times. CDR3 nucleotide sequence: TGTGCCAGCAGTTACTTAGGGGATTCCAGGGGTTCACCCCTCCACTTT. Its translation is CASSYLGDSRGSPLHF. The chain has TRBV6-6 and TRBJ1-6, with a possible D match to TRBD1 (6 bases). CDR1 is MNHNY and CDR2 is SVGAGI in the germline V gene (reference sequence). The length of the CDR3 is 16 residues. V gave up 1 base and J gave up 9 bases, with 16 bases separating them.

The chain employs TRBV28 and TRBJ2-2; no clear D. The germline V gene encodes CDR1 MDHEN and CDR2 SYDVKM. The CDR3 loop spans 14 amino acids. V shed 6 bases and J shed 8 bases, with 16 bases lying between them. For the CDR3, the DNA is TGTGCCAGCAGCCGAACGAGTGCAGCGGGGGAGCTGTTTTTT. Translating gives CASSRTSAAGELFF.

The table lists this clone with a few counts. This chain links TRBV5-1 with TRBJ2-1; D gene ambiguous. Looked up from germline, CDR1 is SGHRS and CDR2 is YFSETQ. The CDR3 contains 16 residues. The V and J ends lost 1 base and 4 bases respectively, with 15 bases between them. The CDR3 reads CASSLLGSENYNEQFF. DNA of the CDR3: TGCGCCAGCAGCTTGCTTGGGTCAGAGAATTACAATGAGCAGTTCTTC.

V usage is TRBV28 and J usage is TRBJ1-3; D might be TRBD1 (5 bases). The CDR3 contains 16 residues. V gave up 4 bases and J gave up 0 bases, with 13 bases separating them. The germline gives CDR1 MDHEN, CDR2 SYDVKM. CDR3 loop: CASSSLGPNSGNTIYF. The CDR3 DNA sequence: TGTGCCAGCAGTTCTCTGGGACCGAACTCTGGAAACACCATATATTTT.

The chain couples TRBV5-1 to TRBJ1-2, with D perhaps TRBD1 (5 bases). The germline gives CDR1 SGHRS, CDR2 YFSETQ. The CDR3 has 14 residues. Trimming left V 0 bases short and J 6 bases short, with 12 bases between. The CDR3 protein is CASSLDQGWDGYTF. Written as DNA, the CDR3 is TGCGCCAGCAGCTTGGACCAGGGATGGGATGGCTACACCTTC.

The chain employs TRBV6-1 and TRBJ1-5, with unresolved D. The CDR3 runs to 15 residues. V was cut by 1 base and J by 1 base, with 8 bases left in between. Germline V CDR1 and CDR2: MNHNS, SASEGT. In nucleotides, the CDR3 is TGTGCCAGCAGTGAAGGGGTAGGAAGCAATCAGCCCCAGCATTTT. Translation gives CASSEGVGSNQPQHF.

CDR3 nucleotides: TGTGCCAGCAATCGACGGGACTTAATAAGCAATCAGCCCCAGCATTTT. Amino acid sequence: CASNRRDLISNQPQHF. The gene calls are TRBV28 and TRBJ1-5, with a tentative D call TRBD1 (5 bases). The germline gives CDR1 MDHEN, CDR2 SYDVKM. The CDR3 is made up of 16 amino acids. V was cut by 7 bases and J by 1 base, with 17 bases left in between.

This clone was detected a few times. The V gene is TRBV7-9, the J gene TRBJ1-2, with D unclear. Germline CDR1 reads SEHNR; CDR2 reads FQNEAQ (reference sequence). V gave up 3 bases and J gave up 0 bases, with 2 bases separating them. The CDR3 has 12 amino acids. The CDR3 sequence is CASSFSNYGYTF. CDR3 nucleotide sequence: TGTGCCAGCAGCTTTTCTAACTATGGCTACACCTTC.

This clone was observed a few times. The chain couples TRBV7-2 to TRBJ2-1; maybe TRBD2 (6 bases). V gave up 0 bases and J gave up 8 bases, with 14 bases separating them. This CDR3 contains 15 residues. Germline CDR1 is SGHTA and CDR2 is FQGNSA. CDR3 DNA sequence: TGTGCCAGCAGCTTAGCAACGGGAGCCCTCGATGAGCAGTTCTTC. Residues: CASSLATGALDEQFF.

This clone was seen more than once but under ten times. V usage is TRBV19 and J usage is TRBJ2-5, with TRBD2 identical over 9 bases. The CDR3 extends over 13 amino acids. Germline CDR1 is LNHDA and CDR2 is SQIVND (reference sequence). J was trimmed by 2 bases and V by 8 bases; bases with no gene match: 3. The CDR3 DNA sequence: TGTGCCAGTGGCCTAGCGGGGCAAGAGACCCAGTACTTC. Protein: CASGLAGQETQYF.

This clone was seen more than once but under ten times. The chain uses TRBV6-2 or TRBV6-3 and TRBJ2-7; 7 nucleotides match TRBD1. Unmatched junction bases numbered 18, after V lost 8 bases and J lost 5 bases. This CDR3 is 16 amino acids long. The germline gives CDR1 MNHEY, CDR2 SVGEGT. The CDR3 nucleotides are TGTGCCAGCCGGGACAGCCTGGAGACTACGGGCGACGAGCAGTACTTC. Translation: CASRDSLETTGDEQYF.

This clone was seen once. A junction boundary mismatches the germline segment, possibly from a read error. The genes are TRBV28 and TRBJ1-2, with TRBD1 matching 7 bases. This CDR3 region has 18 residues. Per germline, CDR1 MDHEN and CDR2 SYDVKM. In DNA, the CDR3 is TGTGCCAGAAGACCCGACAGGGTTCCCTCCCCCTTTGACTATTGCTACACCTTC. Its translation is CARRPDRVPSPFDYCYTF.

This clone has a handful of counts. The chain has TRBV6-1 and TRBJ2-6; D gene ambiguous. The germline gives CDR1 MNHNS, CDR2 SASEGT. Between the trimmed V and J ends, which lost 8 bases and 4 bases, there was a span of 9 bases. The CDR3 extends over 13 amino acids. CDR3 bases: TGTGCCAGCGTCCTCGGAGGGGCCAACGTCCTGACTTTC. This sequence encodes CASVLGGANVLTF.

This clone is medium-sized within its sample. This chain uses TRBV15 with TRBJ1-1; 12 nucleotides align to TRBD1. The germline V gene encodes CDR1 LNHNV and CDR2 YYDKDF (reference sequence). The CDR3 is made up of 21 amino acids. J lost 1 base, V lost 0 bases, and 15 bases had no gene match. As DNA, the CDR3 is TGTGCCACCAGCAGAGATGAAACCCGGGACAGGGGGCCATGGGGGAACACTGAAGCTTTCTTT. This codes for CATSRDETRDRGPWGNTEAFF.

This clone has just a few counts. The chain couples TRBV27 to TRBJ2-1; D uncertain. CDR1 MNHEY and CDR2 SMNVEV come from the germline V gene (reference sequence). The V and J ends lost 2 bases and 4 bases respectively, with 6 bases between them. The CDR3 runs 13 residues. This CDR3 is CASSLVEYNEQFF. The DNA for the CDR3 is TGTGCCAGCAGTTTAGTGGAGTACAATGAGCAGTTCTTC.

Only a few counts were recorded for this clone. V is TRBV6-2 or TRBV6-3 and J is TRBJ2-7; D gene unclear. Germline assignment: CDR1 MNHEY and CDR2 SVGEGT. This CDR3 is 13 amino acids long. Trimming cost V 6 bases and J 6 bases, with 15 bases left between them. The CDR3: CASRPYVLVEQYF. CDR3 DNA: TGTGCCAGCAGGCCCTACGTACTTGTCGAGCAGTACTTC.

This clone was seen a few times. The J gene is TRBJ1-6, the V gene TRBV10-3; 7 bases fit TRBD1. The V and J ends lost 6 bases and 7 bases, in that order; junction bases with no gene match: 6. Looked up from germline, CDR1 is ENHRY and CDR2 is SYGVKD. The CDR3 runs to 14 residues. The CDR3 bases are TGTGCCATCAGCATAGGGACAGACAATTCACCCCTCCACTTT. It codes for CAISIGTDNSPLHF.

This chain links TRBV11-3 with TRBJ2-2, with 11 nucleotides matching TRBD1. The J segment lost 6 bases and the V segment lost 4 bases, leaving 1 base of the junction unmatched. The CDR3 totals 14 residues. Germline V gives CDR1 SGHNT, CDR2 YENEEA. This CDR3 reads CASSSGQGAGELFF. In nucleotides, the CDR3 is TGTGCCAGCAGCTCGGGACAGGGGGCCGGGGAGCTGTTTTTT.

This rearrangement joins TRBV7-2 to TRBJ2-1; 7 nucleotides match TRBD2. Trimming removed 10 bases from V and 4 bases from J; junction bases left unmatched: 10. Germline V gene data show CDR1 as SGHTA and CDR2 as FQGNSA. The CDR3 contains 14 residues. CDR3 region: CATKLATTYNEQFF. Written as DNA, the CDR3 is TGTGCCACCAAACTAGCGACGACTTACAATGAGCAGTTCTTC.

Relative to its sample, this clone is medium-sized. The chain employs TRBV7-6 and TRBJ2-3, with a possible D match to TRBD2 (5 bases). Trimming stripped 1 base from V and 2 bases from J, with 10 bases between. CDR3 length equals 15 residues. Germline V CDR1 and CDR2: SGHVS, FNYEAQ. DNA for the CDR3: TGTGCCAGCAGCTTAGGCGCGGGTGACACAGATACGCAGTATTTT. Its protein product is CASSLGAGDTDTQYF.

J is TRBJ2-1 and V is TRBV5-1, with 8 bases that match TRBD2. Germline lookup yields CDR1 SGHRS and CDR2 YFSETQ. The CDR3 is 14 residues long. V lost 7 bases, J lost 8 bases, and 11 bases stayed unmatched. The CDR3 nucleotides read TGCGCCAGCTCCCGGGAGGGGCTTGGGGATGAGCAGTTCTTC. It is translated as CASSREGLGDEQFF.